A selection of T cell receptor beta chains follows, all from one sample in a study of sequential checkpoint blockade in melanoma. Libraries were prepared by immunoSEQ multiplex PCR; TCRdb keeps only in-frame clonotypes and omits some of them. Of fewer than 35,000 clones detected, 65% to 90% appear once; the ten largest clones hold around 23%. The sample consisted of CD8+ T cells sorted from blood (inferred from file names), taken from a patient given nivolumab and ipilimumab in sequence. The receptors here all came from a human donor with melanoma. The CDR3 runs from the conserved cysteine through the conserved F or W.

J: TRBJ2-7
V: TRBV5-6
CDR3: CASSYDSSYEQYF

J: TRBJ1-2
V: TRBV13
CDR3: CASSLGQGISSLTYGYTF

J: TRBJ2-5
V: TRBV30
CDR3: CAWSVGRAETQYF

J: TRBJ1-3
V: TRBV27
CDR3: CASSFEGASGNTIYF

J: TRBJ2-1
V: TRBV4-3
CDR3: CASSQDRGRRNEQFF

J: TRBJ2-3
V: TRBV9
CDR3: CASSITSGRYTDTQYF

J: TRBJ2-1
V: TRBV11-2
CDR3: CASSFRGGAGYNEQFF

J: TRBJ2-3
V: TRBV7-9
CDR3: CASSLGGPDTQYF

J: TRBJ1-2
V: TRBV4-1
CDR3: CASSQVWDRVRLGGYTF

J: TRBJ2-7
V: TRBV6-1
CDR3: CASSEMASGPYEQYF

J: TRBJ1-2
V: TRBV28
CDR3: CASSLLVTGNYGYTF

J: TRBJ2-1
V: TRBV18
CDR3: CASSPTRYYNEQFF

J: TRBJ2-7
V: TRBV7-6
CDR3: CASSLAGRPSYEQYF

J: TRBJ2-3
V: TRBV2
CDR3: CASSFPPGGPDTQYF

J: TRBJ2-2
V: TRBV6-5
CDR3: CASSWAAGTSAGELFF

J: TRBJ1-3
V: TRBV6-5
CDR3: CASSYTGQSGNTIYF

J: TRBJ2-7
V: TRBV28
CDR3: CASRIAGGPALDFF

J: TRBJ2-7
V: TRBV5-1
CDR3: CASSWTPRTSGVSYEQYF

J: TRBJ2-5
V: TRBV27
CDR3: CASSLVASGGALQETQYF

J: TRBJ2-1
V: TRBV2
CDR3: CAMDSIAFSYNEQFF

J: TRBJ2-7
V: TRBV4-1
CDR3: CASSRNYEILIQQYF

J: TRBJ2-7
V: TRBV28
CDR3: CASSPTGGAYEQYF

J: TRBJ2-1
V: TRBV4-3
CDR3: CASSPKSGLPIYNEQFF

J: TRBJ2-6
V: TRBV5-8
CDR3: CASSFSGSGANVLTF

J: TRBJ2-7
V: TRBV2
CDR3: CASSESGQVYEQYF

J: TRBJ1-4
V: TRBV7-9
CDR3: CASSHSGTDEKLFF

J: TRBJ2-5
V: TRBV13
CDR3: CASSAGQGLEQETQYF

J: TRBJ1-2
V: TRBV7-9
CDR3: CASSLAGTPQSYGYTF

J: TRBJ1-2
V: TRBV28
CDR3: CASSLEGYGYTF

J: TRBJ2-3
V: TRBV29-1
CDR3: CSVLGGDTDTQYF

J: TRBJ2-3
V: TRBV10-1
CDR3: CASSESTDPSTDTQYF

J: TRBJ2-1
V: TRBV11-2
CDR3: CASSAGTRRGNEQFF

J: TRBJ2-1
V: TRBV18
CDR3: CASSPSQLDNEQFF

J: TRBJ2-7
V: TRBV11-2
CDR3: CASSSEDRDEQYF

J: TRBJ2-7
V: TRBV28
CDR3: CASSQTGGLNEQYF

J: NA
V: TRBV10-2
CDR3: CASWKDRGVYEQYF

J: TRBJ1-1
V: TRBV28
CDR3: CASRGAGWPEAFF

J: TRBJ2-1
V: TRBV19
CDR3: CASSHRGPPYNEQFF

J: TRBJ2-5
V: TRBV6-5
CDR3: CASSYLGEETQYF

J: TRBJ1-6
V: TRBV12-5
CDR3: CASGLPHQGARSPLHF

J: TRBJ1-2
V: TRBV19
CDR3: CASYGQTNYGYTF

J: TRBJ2-7
V: TRBV7-9
CDR3: CASSFQHGFHEQYF

J: TRBJ1-5
V: TRBV19
CDR3: CASSITPGGNQPQHF